The next 9 T cell receptor beta chains were all read from a single sample in a study of cytomegalovirus exposure and HLA in healthy donors. This PCR relied on a set of 60 Vbeta primers and 13 Jbeta primers. Only in-frame clones appear in the TCRdb table, and some are missing; sequencing was by immunoSEQ multiplex PCR. The table lists about 260,000 clones, roughly 86% of them singletons. Sequenced input: PBMCs. These receptors originate from a woman aged 35 to 49 in good health and CMV-seropositive.

Only a few counts were recorded for this clone. The rearrangement links TRBV28 to TRBJ1-2; D is unclear. V was cut by 6 bases and J by 0 bases, with 2 bases left in between. The CDR3 spans 11 residues. Germline CDR1 is MDHEN and CDR2 is SYDVKM. CDR3 in amino acids: CASSTNYGYTF. CDR3 DNA sequence: TGTGCCAGCAGCACTAACTATGGCTACACCTTC.

V usage is TRBV11-3 and J usage is TRBJ2-1; a weak D match, TRBD2 (6 bases). The CDR3 extends over 17 amino acids. The germline V and J ends were trimmed by 4 bases and 0 bases, with 16 bases remaining between them. Germline assignment: CDR1 SGHNT and CDR2 YENEEA. The CDR3 loop is CASSYRLVKSSYNEQFF. The CDR3 DNA reads as TGTGCCAGCAGCTACCGACTAGTTAAGAGCTCCTACAATGAGCAGTTCTTC.

This clone was observed a single time. The chain links TRBV7-2 to TRBJ2-2; 7 bases are shared with TRBD2. V was pared by 5 bases and J by 6 bases, with 12 bases of the junction left unmatched. This CDR3 contains 16 residues. From germline, CDR1 is SGHTA and CDR2 FQGNSA. The DNA for the CDR3 is TGTGCCAGCAGCCGCGTCCAAGGGAGGGCCGCCGGGGAGCTGTTTTTT. This encodes CASSRVQGRAAGELFF. Full variable domain (remainder filled in from reference TRBV7-2 and TRBJ2-2): GAGVSQSPSNKVTEKGKDVELRCDPISGHTALYWYRQSLGQGLEFLIYFQGNSAPDKSGLPSDRFSAERTGGSVSTLTIQRTQQEDSAVYLCASSRVQGRAAGELFFGEGSRLTVL.

V gene TRBV25-1 combines with J gene TRBJ2-7, with 9 nucleotides matching TRBD1. The V and J ends lost 10 bases and 3 bases, in that order; junction bases with no gene match: 7. The V gene's germline CDR1 is MGHDK and CDR2 SYGVNS. This CDR3 has 13 residues. In nucleotides, the CDR3 is TGTGCCACCGCGGGACAGGGATTCTACGAGCAGTACTTC. Amino acids: CATAGQGFYEQYF.

The rearrangement links TRBV9 to TRBJ1-2, with 9 bases matching TRBD1. CDR1 is SGDLS and CDR2 is YYNGEE in the germline V gene. This CDR3 is built from 15 residues. After removal of 0 bases from V and 6 bases from J, the junction contained 6 bases not matched to a gene. CDR3 amino acids: CASSVAGQGSHGYTF. Here the CDR3 DNA reads TGTGCCAGCAGCGTAGCGGGACAGGGATCGCATGGCTACACCTTC.

This chain links TRBV11-2 with TRBJ2-5; 10 bases match TRBD1. The CDR3 is 16 residues long. Germline CDR1 SGHAT, CDR2 FQNNGV. J was trimmed by 5 bases and V by 4 bases; bases with no gene match: 10. The CDR3 region has the DNA TGTGCCAGCAGCTGGACCCGGACAGGGGGTGGGGAGACCCAGTACTTC. It codes for CASSWTRTGGGETQYF.

V and J are TRBV30 and TRBJ1-6; 7 nucleotides agree with TRBD1. Germline CDR1 is GTSNPN and CDR2 is SVGIG (reference sequence). The CDR3 loop spans 19 amino acids. V dropped 2 bases and J dropped 6; count of bases not matched to a gene: 19. CDR3 bases: TGTGCCTGGAGTTTAGGCTTTTTAGGGACAGACGGAGCTAATTCACCCCTCCACTTT. Its protein product is CAWSLGFLGTDGANSPLHF.

This clone appeared once. The chain carries TRBV6-6 and TRBJ2-1; D call uncertain. CDR3 size: 14 residues. Deletions cut 0 bases from V and 8 bases from J, with 11 bases between. Germline values: CDR1 MNHNY, CDR2 SVGAGI (reference sequence). In nucleotides, the CDR3 is TGTGCCAGCAGTTACTCCGTGGTAGCCGATGAGCAGTTCTTC. It codes for CASSYSVVADEQFF.

The rearrangement joins TRBV2 to TRBJ1-6; D gene ambiguous. The CDR3 extends over 15 amino acids. CDR1 SNHLY and CDR2 FYNNEI come from the germline V gene. V gave up 7 bases and J gave up 0 bases, with 10 bases separating them. Written as DNA, the CDR3 is TGTGCCAGCAAGAGGGAAAGCTCCTATAATTCACCCCTCCACTTT. Protein sequence: CASKRESSYNSPLHF.